Included here is one T cell receptor (beta chain) sequence, with context. The germline V gene has CDR1 SGHRS and CDR2 YFSETQ. The CDR3 consists of 15 residues. Trimming left V 2 bases short and J 0 bases short, with 8 bases between. This specimen belongs to a study of low-dose radiotherapy and immunotherapy resistance in tumors. About the research overall: Participants in Cohort 2 were given 1 Gy per fraction every two weeks, for 13 Gy over 26 weeks. Once cycle 1 day 1 began, patients took oral aspirin 300 mg daily for four cycles.

The sample's time point: after trial treatment. Treatment here: LDRT plus nivolumab, ipilimumab, low-dose cyclophosphamide and aspirin (RACIN trial). Treatment of the donors consisted of nivolumab and ipilimumab (plus aspirin, low-dose cyclophosphamide and low-dose radiotherapy). TRAV- and TRBV-specific primers, spanning alpha and beta chains, primed first-strand cDNA. With a constant-region primer and a V-primer adapter, TCRs were subjected to 20 PCR cycles of amplification. Amplification of isolated mRNA was accomplished via in vitro transcription. TCRdb reprocessed the reads via MiXCR and lists one record per CDR3 protein. The sample has some 100,000 distinct CDR3 sequences, around 21% seen once; the top ten hold roughly 4.3%.

The TCR sequence derives from a male donor with prostate cancer. The specimen comprised PBMCs, sampled after low-dose radiotherapy plus immunotherapy. The rearrangement uses TRBV5-1 and TRBJ1-4; D not certain. The CDR3 DNA sequence: TGCGCCAGCAGCTTTACAGCTGCAACTAATGAAAAACTGTTTTTT. Its translation is CASSFTAATNEKLFF. Drawing the rest from reference TRBV5-1 and TRBJ1-4, the complete variable domain is KAGVTQTPRYLIKTRGQQVTLSCSPISGHRSVSWYQQTPGQGLQFLFEYFSETQRNKGNFPGRFSGRQFSNSRSEMNVSTLELGDSALYLCASSFTAATNEKLFFGSGTQLSVL.